The 27 T cell receptor beta chains given below trace back to one sample, sequenced in a study of blood T cell repertoires in COVID-19. Clones were read by immunoSEQ multiplex PCR, and TCRdb kept only the in-frame ones, dropping some. In the table there are under 85,000 clones, roughly 89% of which are singletons. The specimen was peripheral blood. These receptors came from a middle-aged man with acute or convalescent COVID-19.

The J gene is TRBJ1-6, the V gene TRBV28, with D perhaps matching TRBD1 (5 bases). Trimming pared 3 bases from V and 10 bases from J, leaving 19 bases between. CDR3 length equals 16 residues. Germline lookup yields CDR1 MDHEN and CDR2 SYDVKM. The CDR3 spells CASSLSLGIGGSPLHF. DNA of the CDR3: TGTGCCAGCAGTTTGTCTCTGGGGATCGGGGGATCACCCCTCCACTTT. Full variable domain (missing parts from reference TRBV28 and TRBJ1-6): DVKVTQSSRYLVKRTGEKVFLECVQDMDHENMFWYRQDPGLGLRLIYFSYDVKMKEKGDIPEGYSVSREKKERFSLILESASTNQTSMYLCASSLSLGIGGSPLHFGNGTRLTVT.

The rearrangement links TRBV2 to TRBJ2-7; D is possibly TRBD2 (6 bases). The germline V gene has CDR1 SNHLY and CDR2 FYNNEI. The CDR3 is made up of 17 amino acids. The V and J ends lost 10 bases and 0 bases respectively, with 25 bases between them. The CDR3 is CATKELEGGRPSYEQYF. As DNA, the CDR3 is TGTGCCACCAAAGAGCTCGAAGGAGGGAGGCCCTCCTACGAGCAGTACTTC.

The chain recombines TRBV6-2 or TRBV6-3 with TRBJ1-4; 7 bases are a match to TRBD1. This CDR3 has 14 residues. Per the germline V gene, CDR1 is MNHEY and CDR2 is SVGEGT. V shed 5 bases, J shed 5 bases, and the junction held 5 bases outside the gene matches. The CDR3 loop is CASSRDRQNEKLFF. The CDR3 bases are TGTGCCAGCAGTCGGGACAGACAGAATGAAAAACTGTTTTTT.

The J gene is TRBJ1-6, the V gene TRBV7-2; 9 positions match TRBD1. Germline trimming cut 2 bases from V and 10 bases from J; bases unmatched to any gene: 9. The CDR3 length is 16 residues. Germline V gene lookup returns CDR1 SGHTA and CDR2 FQGNSA. CDR3 residues: CASSLMSGTGWSPLHF. CDR3 DNA sequence: TGTGCCAGCAGCTTAATGAGCGGGACAGGGTGGTCACCCCTCCACTTT.

The rearrangement uses TRBV24-1 and TRBJ1-5; a possible D gene is TRBD1 (5 bases). The V end lost 7 bases, the J end lost 7 bases, and 16 bases lay between the germline ends. This CDR3 has 14 amino acids. Germline V gene data show CDR1 as KGHDR and CDR2 as SFDVKD. CDR3 in amino acids: CATSGDQGNQPQHF. The CDR3 DNA sequence: TGTGCCACCAGCGGAGATCAGGGTAACCAGCCCCAGCATTTT.

This clone was seen a single time. The chain recombines TRBV6-1 with TRBJ2-5; D is possibly TRBD1 (5 bases). Germline lookup yields CDR1 MNHNS and CDR2 SASEGT. V shed 2 bases and J shed 4 bases, with 11 bases lying between them. The CDR3 is 14 residues long. CDR3 bases: TGTGCCAGCAGTGAATCAGGGTCGGGAGAGACCCAGTACTTC. Its translation: CASSESGSGETQYF.

V is TRBV5-4 and J is TRBJ1-1; D is perhaps TRBD1 (5 bases). Looked up from germline, CDR1 is SGHNT and CDR2 is YYREEE (reference sequence). Trimming removed 4 bases from V and 4 bases from J, with 14 bases in between. CDR3 size: 14 residues. Here the CDR3 reads CASSPTPGGTEAFF. CDR3 coding DNA: TGTGCCAGCAGCCCCACCCCCGGGGGCACTGAAGCTTTCTTT.

The chain carries TRBV5-6 and TRBJ2-7, with 9 bases matching TRBD1. Germline CDR1 and CDR2: SGHDT and YYEEEE. V lost 4 bases and J lost 0; bases outside the gene matches: 14. This CDR3 is 18 amino acids long. CDR3 bases: TGTGCCAGCAGCCCTCCCCCTTGGACAGGGGCCGACTCCTACGAGCAGTACTTC. Residues: CASSPPPWTGADSYEQYF.

V gene TRBV3-1 (or the pseudogene TRBV3-2) combines with J gene TRBJ1-1; D may be TRBD1 (5 bases). CDR3 length: 14 amino acids. Germline values: CDR1 LGHDT, CDR2 YNNKEL (reference sequence). The V and J ends lost 1 base and 7 bases respectively, with 13 bases between them. The CDR3 protein is CASSQAAGRGEAFF. Written as DNA, the CDR3 is TGTGCCAGCAGCCAAGCGGCCGGGAGGGGTGAAGCTTTCTTT.

This chain connects TRBV23-1 to TRBJ2-4, with 9 bases matching TRBD1. TRBV23-1 falls under the ORF class, with uncertain function. This CDR3 is 15 amino acids long. The ends lost 2 bases at V and 1 base at J; junction bases unmatched: 0. The CDR3 spells CASSQGTGAKNIQYF. The CDR3 DNA is TGCGCCAGCAGTCAAGGGACAGGGGCCAAAAACATTCAGTACTTC.

The chain carries TRBV6-5 and TRBJ2-7; 11 bases line up with TRBD2. J lost 3 bases, V lost 6 bases, and 4 bases had no gene match. Per the germline V gene, CDR1 is MNHEY and CDR2 is SVGAGI. This CDR3 region has 14 residues. The CDR3 nucleotides are TGTGCCAGCAGATTAGGGACTAGCGGCTACGAGCAGTACTTC. Translating it yields CASRLGTSGYEQYF.

This sequence joins TRBV10-3 and TRBJ1-5; D possibly corresponds to TRBD1 (6 bases). The CDR3 runs 16 residues. Germline assignment: CDR1 ENHRY and CDR2 SYGVKD. Deletions cut 0 bases from V and 4 bases from J, with 13 bases between. The CDR3 sequence is CAISESGGARNQPQHF. The CDR3 DNA reads TGTGCCATCAGTGAGTCGGGGGGGGCTAGGAATCAGCCCCAGCATTTT.

The chain links TRBV6-5 to TRBJ2-7; a weak D match, TRBD2 (5 bases). The CDR3 loop spans 15 amino acids. Germline V gene data show CDR1 as MNHEY and CDR2 as SVGAGI. Trimming cost V 6 bases and J 3 bases, with 18 bases left between them. The CDR3 loop is CASSHGSGKVYEQYF. The CDR3 nucleotides read TGTGCCAGCAGCCACGGCTCGGGAAAGGTCTACGAGCAGTACTTC.

The V and J genes are TRBV6-6 and TRBJ1-6; D may be TRBD1 (5 bases). CDR3 length: 15 residues. V was trimmed by 4 bases and J by 14 bases, leaving 21 bases between them. Germline CDR1 is MNHNY and CDR2 is SVGAGI (reference sequence). The CDR3 protein is CASSSLTVPWGSLHF. DNA for the CDR3: TGTGCCAGCAGTTCCCTGACAGTTCCTTGGGGATCCCTCCACTTT.

This clone appeared a few times. The V call is TRBV28, the J call TRBJ1-5; 8 bases line up with TRBD1. The ends lost 5 bases at V and 2 bases at J; junction bases unmatched: 8. This CDR3 is built from 16 residues. Germline lookup yields CDR1 MDHEN and CDR2 SYDVKM. The CDR3 DNA is TGTGCCAGCAGTCTAAACGGACAGGGTGGCAATCAGCCCCAGCATTTT. Encoded protein: CASSLNGQGGNQPQHF.

The gene calls are TRBV7-8 and TRBJ2-1, with 10 bases identical to TRBD2. CDR3 length: 16 amino acids. CDR1 is SGHVS, CDR2 FQNEAQ, per germline. The V and J ends lost 2 bases and 5 bases, in that order; junction bases with no gene match: 6. In DNA, the CDR3 is TGTGCCAGCAGCTTACCAACCCTAGCGGGGGACAATGAGCAGTTCTTC. Translation gives CASSLPTLAGDNEQFF.

The gene calls are TRBV7-8 and TRBJ1-2; D is unresolved. This CDR3 has 18 amino acids. V was clipped by 5 bases and J by 4 bases, with 26 bases between them. Germline-derived CDR1 and CDR2 are SGHVS and FQNEAQ. CDR3 in amino acids: CASSPNRLASLGFYGYTF. The CDR3, as DNA: TGTGCCAGCAGCCCTAACCGGCTGGCCAGCCTAGGCTTCTATGGCTACACCTTC.

The DNA of the CDR3 is TGCGCCAGCAGCCCGGGTGCTAGCGGGATTATGAGACACGAGCAGTACTTC. Encoded protein: CASSPGASGIMRHEQYF. This chain connects TRBV4-3 to TRBJ2-7, with 9 bases fitting TRBD2. Germline CDR1 and CDR2: LGHNA and YSLEER. V lost 4 bases and J lost 5; bases outside the gene matches: 15. This CDR3 is built from 17 residues.

The chain employs TRBV2 and TRBJ2-7, with D perhaps TRBD1 (6 bases). V was clipped by 1 base and J by 4 bases, with 11 bases between them. Looked up from germline, CDR1 is SNHLY and CDR2 is FYNNEI. There are 14 residues in the CDR3. The CDR3 loop reads CASSEDRVGYEQYF. The CDR3 DNA sequence: TGTGCCAGCAGTGAAGACAGGGTAGGATACGAGCAGTACTTC.

This clone was seen ten or more times. The chain is built from TRBV9 and TRBJ2-3, with 8 positions matching TRBD2. CDR1 and CDR2 (germline): SGDLS, YYNGEE. The CDR3 totals 17 residues. Unmatched junction bases numbered 10, after V lost 3 bases and J lost 1 base. DNA for the CDR3: TGTGCCAGCAGCGCCCGGGGTAGCGGGGCCGGCACAGATACGCAGTATTTT. It is translated as CASSARGSGAGTDTQYF.

The rearrangement uses TRBV5-4 and TRBJ2-4; TRBD1 aligns across 7 bases. V was pared by 0 bases and J by 0 bases, with 3 bases of the junction left unmatched. This CDR3 comprises 16 residues. Germline CDR1 and CDR2: SGHNT and YYREEE (reference sequence). CDR3 DNA sequence: TGTGCCAGCAGCTTGGGGGACAGCTTAGCCAAAAACATTCAGTACTTC. Protein: CASSLGDSLAKNIQYF. The whole variable domain, remainder taken from reference TRBV5-4 and TRBJ2-4, is ETGVTQSPTHLIKTRGQQVTLRCSSQSGHNTVSWYQQALGQGPQFIFQYYREEENGRGNFPPRFSGLQFPNYSSELNVNALELDDSALYLCASSLGDSLAKNIQYFGAGTRLSVL.

This chain uses TRBV28 with TRBJ1-2, with a tentative D call TRBD1 (6 bases). Germline CDR1 MDHEN, CDR2 SYDVKM. V lost 6 bases and J 4 bases, leaving 12 bases between the germline ends. The CDR3 has 13 amino acids. The chain's CDR3 is CASRKTGVYGYTF. The CDR3 DNA sequence: TGTGCCAGCAGAAAGACAGGAGTCTATGGCTACACCTTC.

This sequence joins TRBV7-9 and TRBJ1-6, with a weak D call TRBD1 (5 bases). The CDR3 spans 18 residues. The ends were cut back, 3 bases at V and 10 bases at J, with 25 bases in the middle. Germline CDR1 and CDR2: SEHNR and FQNEAQ (reference sequence). CDR3 sequence reads: CASSLELLGVGYRSPLHF. In nucleotides, the CDR3 is TGTGCCAGCAGCTTGGAGTTATTAGGGGTTGGGTATCGGTCACCCCTCCACTTT.

V and J are TRBV28 and TRBJ2-3; the match to TRBD2 covers 8 bases. The CDR3 runs 13 residues. The germline gives CDR1 MDHEN, CDR2 SYDVKM. J lost 0 bases, V lost 11 bases, and 4 bases had no gene match. This CDR3 is CAAGGASTDTQYF. The DNA of the CDR3 is TGTGCCGCGGGGGGAGCTAGCACAGATACGCAGTATTTT.

The chain joins TRBV7-2 to TRBJ1-5; D unclear. Trimming shortened V by 3 bases and J by 3 bases, and 12 bases separated the two germline ends. This CDR3 comprises 15 residues. Germline lookup yields CDR1 SGHTA and CDR2 FQGNSA. The CDR3 protein is CASSLMGQINQPQHF. DNA for the CDR3: TGTGCCAGCAGCTTGATGGGCCAAATCAATCAGCCCCAGCATTTT.

This rearrangement joins TRBV19 to TRBJ1-5; D is unclear. This CDR3 has 13 residues. The V and J ends lost 4 bases and 11 bases respectively, with 15 bases between them. Germline CDR1 and CDR2: LNHDA and SQIVND (reference sequence). CDR3 DNA sequence: TGTGCCAGTAGTAGCCCATTCGGGGTAGCCCAGCATTTT. This gives the protein CASSSPFGVAQHF.

This sequence joins TRBV29-1 and TRBJ2-2; D remains ambiguous. CDR1 is SQVTM and CDR2 is ANQGSEA in the germline V gene. CDR3 size: 14 residues. Trimming left V 0 bases short and J 4 bases short, with 9 bases between. In DNA, the CDR3 is TGCAGCGTTGAAGATTTTCTCCGCACCGGGGAGCTGTTTTTT. This codes for CSVEDFLRTGELFF.